Listed here are 17 T cell receptor beta chains from one sample, sequenced in a study of blood T cell repertoires in COVID-19. The method was immunoSEQ multiplex PCR; TCRdb's version includes in-frame clones alone and lacks a portion of them. Of more than 200,000 clones listed, about four fifths are singletons. The sequencing sample was made of PBMCs or T cells enriched from blood (not recorded which). These receptors were collected from a man aged 60-69 years who had recovered from COVID-19.

The J gene is TRBJ1-1, the V gene TRBV7-9; D unresolved. With 4 bases removed from V and 2 bases from J, the gap between germline ends came to 11 bases. The CDR3 totals 14 residues. Germline V gene sequence: CDR1 SEHNR, CDR2 FQNEAQ (reference sequence). In DNA, the CDR3 is TGTGCCAGCAGCTCCGGGTGGCTCAACACTGAAGCTTTCTTT. This gives the protein CASSSGWLNTEAFF. The whole variable domain, filled in from reference TRBV7-9 and TRBJ1-1, reads DTGVSQNPRHKITKRGQNVTFRCDPISEHNRLYWYRQTLGQGPEFLTYFQNEAQLEKSRLLSDRFSAERPKGSFSTLEIQRTEQGDSAMYLCASSSGWLNTEAFFGQGTRLTVV.

The J gene is TRBJ1-3, the V gene TRBV10-3; TRBD1 matches at 7 bases. Germline V lookup: CDR1 ENHRY, CDR2 SYGVKD. The CDR3 runs to 14 residues. The junction had 6 bases not matched to a gene; V was cut back by 6 bases and J by 4 bases. The DNA for the CDR3 is TGTGCCATCAGCGACACAGGGGTCGGAAACACCATATATTTT. It translates to CAISDTGVGNTIYF.

A single count supports this clone. The V gene is TRBV2, the J gene TRBJ1-5; TRBD1 is a possible D gene (6 bases). This CDR3 is 15 amino acids long. Germline CDR1 and CDR2: SNHLY and FYNNEI. Trimming left V 6 bases short and J 5 bases short, with 17 bases between. The CDR3 DNA reads TGTGCCAGCAGAGGGGGTTCAGGTTACGATCAGCCCCAGCATTTT. Its protein product is CASRGGSGYDQPQHF.

The CDR3: CASSLGGTGVNEQFF. CDR3 DNA sequence: TGTGCCAGCAGCTTGGGCGGGACAGGGGTGAATGAGCAGTTCTTC. V is TRBV5-4 and J is TRBJ2-1; 10 bases match TRBD1. The CDR3 loop spans 15 amino acids. Germline trimming cut 0 bases from V and 7 bases from J; bases unmatched to any gene: 4. Looked up from germline, CDR1 is SGHNT and CDR2 is YYREEE (reference sequence).

The CDR3 loop reads CASSYSSGFYSNQPQHF. For the CDR3, the DNA is TGTGCCAGCAGTTACTCCTCAGGGTTCTATAGCAATCAGCCCCAGCATTTT. The chain is built from TRBV6-2 or TRBV6-3 and TRBJ1-5, with D tentatively TRBD1 (5 bases). CDR1 and CDR2 (germline): MNHEY, SVGEGT. Trimming removed 0 bases from V and 0 bases from J, with 12 bases in between. CDR3 length: 17 residues.

V and J are TRBV2 and TRBJ1-5; maybe TRBD1 (6 bases). V dropped 8 bases and J dropped 6 bases, with 11 bases sitting between them. The CDR3 covers 12 residues. In germline, CDR1 is SNHLY, CDR2 FYNNEI. The CDR3 DNA reads TGTGCCAGCCTTGGGACAATTCAGCCCCAGCATTTT. Amino acid sequence: CASLGTIQPQHF. The variable domain in full, with the rest retrieved from reference TRBV2 and TRBJ1-5, is EPEVTQTPSHQVTQMGQEVILRCVPISNHLYFYWYRQILGQKVEFLVSFYNNEISEKSEIFDDQFSVERPDGSNFTLKIRSTKLEDSAMYFCASLGTIQPQHFGDGTRLSIL.

The chain combines TRBV5-1 with TRBJ1-4; 8 positions agree with TRBD1. CDR1 SGHRS and CDR2 YFSETQ come from the germline V gene. CDR3 length equals 14 residues. V dropped 4 bases and J dropped 7; count of bases not matched to a gene: 6. The DNA for the CDR3 is TGCGCCAGCAGCCCTGGACAGGGAGCTGAAAAACTGTTTTTT. Residues: CASSPGQGAEKLFF.

This chain links TRBV29-1 with TRBJ2-3; 13 positions match TRBD2. CDR3 length: 14 amino acids. Germline CDR1 and CDR2: SQVTM and ANQGSEA. V was pared by 6 bases and J by 2 bases, with 2 bases of the junction left unmatched. The CDR3 region has the DNA TGCAGCGTGACTAGCGGGGGGCCCACAGATACGCAGTATTTT. Protein product: CSVTSGGPTDTQYF.

In DNA form, the CDR3 reads TGTGCCAGCAGCTTAGCCGCGGGTGGGTTTTCACCCCTCCACTTT. This sequence encodes CASSLAAGGFSPLHF. The chain recombines TRBV7-9 with TRBJ1-6; D ambiguous. The germline gives CDR1 SEHNR, CDR2 FQNEAQ (reference sequence). The CDR3 has 15 amino acids. Trimming left V 0 bases short and J 9 bases short, with 12 bases between.

The rearrangement joins TRBV5-6 to TRBJ2-7; 9 nucleotides align to TRBD1. This CDR3 is built from 16 residues. The germline V gene encodes CDR1 SGHDT and CDR2 YYEEEE. Trimming removed 4 bases from V and 2 bases from J; junction bases left unmatched: 10. The DNA for the CDR3 is TGTGCCAGCAGCCCATCTACCGGGACAGGGACCTACGAGCAGTACTTC. This codes for CASSPSTGTGTYEQYF.

The chain carries TRBV5-8 and TRBJ2-7; possible D gene TRBD1, 6 bases. The ends were cut back, 1 base at V and 11 bases at J, with 19 bases in the middle. The germline V gene encodes CDR1 SGHTS and CDR2 YDEGEE. CDR3 size: 14 residues. The chain's CDR3 is CASSLTQSLDRKYF. In DNA form, the CDR3 reads TGTGCCAGCAGCTTGACCCAGTCATTGGACAGAAAGTACTTC.

This clone was recorded once. The chain recombines TRBV13 with TRBJ1-1, with 7 bases that match TRBD1. Germline V gene data show CDR1 as PRHDT and CDR2 as FYEKMQ (reference sequence). The CDR3 is 16 residues long. Unmatched junction bases numbered 12, after V lost 1 base and J lost 7 bases. The CDR3 protein is CASSLEGRGRQGEAFF. The CDR3 coding sequence is TGTGCCAGCAGCTTAGAGGGCCGGGGCCGACAGGGTGAAGCTTTCTTT.

This chain links TRBV5-1 with TRBJ2-7; TRBD2 aligns across 11 bases. V was pared by 0 bases and J by 1 base, with 3 bases of the junction left unmatched. This CDR3 spans 16 amino acids. Germline-derived CDR1 and CDR2 are SGHRS and YFSETQ. The CDR3 sequence is CASSLAGTSGSYEQYF. The CDR3 DNA follows: TGCGCCAGCAGCTTGGCCGGGACTAGCGGATCCTACGAGCAGTACTTC.

V and J are TRBV6-4 and TRBJ2-1; 8 bases match TRBD2. Trimming removed 4 bases from V and 4 bases from J; junction bases left unmatched: 9. The CDR3 runs to 16 residues. Per the germline V gene, CDR1 is MRHNA and CDR2 is SNTAGT. DNA of the CDR3: TGTGCCAGCAGTGGCTCGGGGGGGGTACGGTACAATGAGCAGTTCTTC. It specifies CASSGSGGVRYNEQFF.

Concerning this clone itself: Its ends do not fully match the called genes, so a read error is possible. The rearrangement uses TRBV3-1 (or the pseudogene TRBV3-2) and TRBJ2-1; D gene ambiguous. This CDR3 comprises 13 residues. Germline V gene lookup returns CDR1 LGHDT and CDR2 YNNKEL (reference sequence). The CDR3 loop is CASSQVTLGDEVF. The CDR3, as DNA: TGTGCCAGCAGCCAAGTGACCTTGGGTGATGAGGTCTTC.

V usage is TRBV3-1 (or the pseudogene TRBV3-2) and J usage is TRBJ1-1; tentative D call: TRBD1 (5 bases). CDR3 length: 13 residues. Germline V gives CDR1 LGHDT, CDR2 YNNKEL (reference sequence). V was shortened by 5 bases and J by 1 base, with 8 bases between the two germline ends. DNA of the CDR3: TGTGCCAGCAGCATACAGGAGAACACTGAAGCTTTCTTT. Translating it yields CASSIQENTEAFF.

This CDR3 is CSARVGDTQYF. The CDR3, as DNA: TGCAGTGCTAGAGTCGGGGATACGCAGTATTTT. The chain links TRBV20-1 to TRBJ2-3; D is undetermined. The CDR3 totals 11 residues. V was shortened by 1 base and J by 6 bases, with 5 bases between the two germline ends. Germline V gene data show CDR1 as DFQATT and CDR2 as SNEGSKA (reference sequence).